This passage covers 19 T cell receptor beta chains from one sample sequenced in a study of beta chain features in type 1 diabetes. Study-level results: Shorter TCRB CDR3s, moderately but significantly so, marked every one of the four CD4+ subsets in Type 1 diabetes patients.

These receptors' antigens are unknown. What was sequenced were expressed TCRB transcripts, since all of the isolated RNA had been reverse transcribed. Assay used: immunoSEQ multiplex PCR; TCRdb lists only in-frame clones, some missing. The table has a few hundred thousand clones, roughly an eighth seen once. Sequenced: naive CD4+ T cells from blood. Every receptor here comes from a woman in her late teens or twenties with type 1 diabetes.

The chain recombines TRBV7-9 with TRBJ2-1, with 7 bases matching TRBD2. This CDR3 has 17 residues. V trimming: 2 bases; J trimming: 7 bases; junction bases outside the gene matches: 14. Germline loops: CDR1 SEHNR, CDR2 FQNEAQ (reference sequence). CDR3: CASSLFARGRGRNEQFF. CDR3 in DNA: TGTGCCAGCAGCTTATTCGCCCGCGGGAGAGGACGGAATGAGCAGTTCTTC.

J is TRBJ1-2 and V is TRBV28, with 7 bases matching TRBD1. V shed 4 bases, J shed 2 bases, and the junction held 10 bases outside the gene matches. Germline assignment: CDR1 MDHEN and CDR2 SYDVKM. The CDR3 runs 16 residues. The CDR3 loop is CASSSETGELNYGYTF. CDR3 in DNA: TGTGCCAGCAGTTCCGAAACAGGGGAACTAAACTATGGCTACACCTTC.

This clone was detected only a few times. This chain connects TRBV5-1 to TRBJ2-7; possibly TRBD2 for D (5 bases). Germline CDR1 is SGHRS and CDR2 is YFSETQ. Deletions cut 6 bases from V and 0 bases from J, with 16 bases between. The CDR3 has 15 residues. The CDR3: CASKNLAKSSYEQYF. As DNA, the CDR3 is TGCGCCAGCAAAAACCTAGCCAAGAGCTCCTACGAGCAGTACTTC.

This clone was recorded a few times. This chain uses TRBV10-2 with TRBJ1-1, with 10 bases aligning to TRBD1. CDR1 and CDR2 from the germline V gene are WSHSY and SAAADI. V shed 7 bases and J 4 bases; nucleotides not matched to a gene: 6. The CDR3 is made up of 14 amino acids. CDR3 sequence (DNA): TGCGCCAGCACCAAGGGACAGGGGAGCACTGAAGCTTTCTTT. Protein: CASTKGQGSTEAFF.

This chain joins TRBV29-1 and TRBJ1-5; TRBD1 matches at 7 bases. V gave up 4 bases and J gave up 6 bases; unmatched junction bases: 3. Germline-derived CDR1 and CDR2 are SQVTM and ANQGSEA. The CDR3 is made up of 12 amino acids. This CDR3 is CSVGGGGQPQHF. The CDR3 DNA follows: TGCAGCGTTGGAGGGGGCGGTCAGCCCCAGCATTTT.

This chain uses TRBV5-1 with TRBJ2-1; 9 bases are shared with TRBD2. The CDR3 has 16 amino acids. CDR1 is SGHRS and CDR2 is YFSETQ in the germline V gene. Germline trimming cut 0 bases from V and 0 bases from J; bases unmatched to any gene: 1. In DNA, the CDR3 is TGCGCCAGCAGCTTGGTGACTAGCGGCTCCTACAATGAGCAGTTCTTC. Translating gives CASSLVTSGSYNEQFF.

The chain recombines TRBV5-6 with TRBJ2-7; 12 bases align to TRBD2. This CDR3 spans 15 amino acids. The ends lost 4 bases at V and 1 base at J; junction bases unmatched: 3. Germline loops: CDR1 SGHDT, CDR2 YYEEEE. CDR3 in DNA: TGTGCCAGCAGCCTAGCGGGAGGGCTATCCTACGAGCAGTACTTC. Translated: CASSLAGGLSYEQYF.

The genes are TRBV27 and TRBJ1-4, with 8 positions matching TRBD1. V dropped 10 bases and J dropped 5; count of bases not matched to a gene: 9. The CDR3 contains 14 residues. The germline gives CDR1 MNHEY, CDR2 SMNVEV (reference sequence). CDR3 loop: CATRLTGENEKLFF. The CDR3 coding sequence is TGTGCCACCAGATTGACAGGGGAAAATGAAAAACTGTTTTTT. Combining the CDR3 with reference TRBV27 and TRBJ1-4 gives the whole variable domain EAQVTQNPRYLITVTGKKLTVTCSQNMNHEYMSWYRQDPGLGLRQIYYSMNVEVTDKGDVPEGYKVSRKEKRNFPLILESPSPNQTSLYFCATRLTGENEKLFFGSGTQLSVL.

In this sample, this clone turned up a few times. The rearrangement joins TRBV5-1 to TRBJ2-3; 9 nucleotides align to TRBD2. Unmatched junction bases numbered 4, after V lost 4 bases and J lost 1 base. The CDR3 loop spans 15 amino acids. Germline CDR1 reads SGHRS; CDR2 reads YFSETQ. CDR3 protein: CASSLSGGRTDTQYF. In DNA form, the CDR3 reads TGCGCCAGCAGCCTTAGCGGGGGCCGCACAGATACGCAGTATTTT.

This clone has more than one count but fewer than ten. The chain employs TRBV7-2 and TRBJ2-1; maybe TRBD2 (5 bases). This CDR3 region has 14 residues. Per germline, CDR1 SGHTA and CDR2 FQGNSA. V shed 5 bases and J shed 3 bases, with 11 bases lying between them. CDR3 in amino acids: CASSGYGDYNEQFF. The CDR3 DNA follows: TGTGCCAGCAGCGGATACGGGGACTACAATGAGCAGTTCTTC. The whole variable domain, remainder taken from reference TRBV7-2 and TRBJ2-1, is GAGVSQSPSNKVTEKGKDVELRCDPISGHTALYWYRQSLGQGLEFLIYFQGNSAPDKSGLPSDRFSAERTGGSVSTLTIQRTQQEDSAVYLCASSGYGDYNEQFFGPGTRLTVL.

The chain has TRBV11-3 and TRBJ2-1; 9 bases agree with TRBD2. Germline-derived CDR1 and CDR2 are SGHNT and YENEEA. V lost 0 bases to trimming and J lost 2 bases; unmatched junction nucleotides: 2. The CDR3 is made up of 16 amino acids. The CDR3 coding sequence is TGTGCCAGCAGCTTAGATCCTAGCGGGACCTACAATGAGCAGTTCTTC. Residues: CASSLDPSGTYNEQFF.

This clone was counted only a few times. The chain has TRBV14 and TRBJ2-3; 13 nucleotides line up with TRBD2. This CDR3 has 16 residues. V was clipped by 4 bases and J by 0 bases; unmatched bases: 1. CDR1 is SGHDN, CDR2 FVKESK, per germline. The CDR3 coding sequence is TGTGCCAGCAGCCGGGGACTAGCGGGGAGCACAGATACGCAGTATTTT. Its protein product is CASSRGLAGSTDTQYF.

In this sample, this clone turned up a few times. CDR3 sequence: CASSPSGGGPETQYF. DNA for the CDR3: TGCGCCAGCAGCCCAAGCGGGGGGGGCCCCGAGACCCAGTACTTC. The chain combines TRBV5-1 with TRBJ2-5; 10 positions match TRBD2. The CDR3 has 15 amino acids. From germline, CDR1 is SGHRS and CDR2 YFSETQ. V lost 4 bases to trimming and J lost 5 bases; unmatched junction nucleotides: 8.

This chain uses TRBV7-9 with TRBJ2-3, with TRBD2 as a possible D gene (5 bases). The ends were cut back, 7 bases at V and 4 bases at J, with 6 bases in the middle. Germline V lookup: CDR1 SEHNR, CDR2 FQNEAQ (reference sequence). The CDR3 contains 11 residues. CDR3 residues: CASTGSDTQYF. CDR3 DNA: TGTGCCAGCACGGGATCAGATACGCAGTATTTT. Based on the CDR3 plus reference TRBV7-9 and TRBJ2-3, the full variable domain is DTGVSQNPRHKITKRGQNVTFRCDPISEHNRLYWYRQTLGQGPEFLTYFQNEAQLEKSRLLSDRFSAERPKGSFSTLEIQRTEQGDSAMYLCASTGSDTQYFGPGTRLTVL.

The V gene is TRBV18, the J gene TRBJ2-1; a weak D match, TRBD1 (5 bases). The CDR3 consists of 14 residues. The V end lost 6 bases, the J end lost 9 bases, and 18 bases lay between the germline ends. Per germline, CDR1 KGHSH and CDR2 LQKENI. The CDR3 DNA reads as TGTGCCAGCTCCCCATCATCCCAACAGGTTGAGCAGTTCTTC. This codes for CASSPSSQQVEQFF.

This clone was seen a handful of times. The chain joins TRBV30 to TRBJ2-7; TRBD2 is a possible D gene (5 bases). CDR3 length: 15 residues. The V end was cut by 3 bases, the J end by 7 bases, with 22 bases between. Per germline, CDR1 GTSNPN and CDR2 SVGIG (reference sequence). The CDR3 protein is CAWRALGSGVLEQYF. The DNA of the CDR3 is TGTGCCTGGAGGGCCCTGGGCTCCGGGGTCCTAGAGCAGTACTTC.

This clone was observed a handful of times. The chain is built from TRBV4-1 and TRBJ2-5; D remains ambiguous. Germline CDR1 MGHRA, CDR2 YSYEKL. The V gene lost 1 base and the J gene lost 3 bases, with 6 bases spanning the gap. This CDR3 spans 13 amino acids. Here the CDR3 reads CASSQVTEETQYF. The CDR3 bases are TGCGCCAGCAGCCAAGTCACGGAAGAGACCCAGTACTTC.

The CDR3 loop reads CASRTSSLNTEAFF. The CDR3 coding sequence is TGTGCCAGTAGGACATCGTCCTTGAACACTGAAGCTTTCTTT. V gene TRBV28 combines with J gene TRBJ1-1, with a tentative D call TRBD1 (5 bases). CDR3 length: 14 residues. Trimming left V 9 bases short and J 0 bases short, with 14 bases between. The germline CDR1 and CDR2 sequences are MDHEN and SYDVKM. The full variable domain, its missing parts supplied by reference TRBV28 and TRBJ1-1, is DVKVTQSSRYLVKRTGEKVFLECVQDMDHENMFWYRQDPGLGLRLIYFSYDVKMKEKGDIPEGYSVSREKKERFSLILESASTNQTSMYLCASRTSSLNTEAFFGQGTRLTVV.

V gene TRBV7-2 combines with J gene TRBJ1-4, with D perhaps matching TRBD1 (6 bases). V lost 5 bases to trimming and J lost 5 bases, with 15 bases between them. In germline, CDR1 is SGHTA, CDR2 FQGNSA. This CDR3 comprises 15 residues. The DNA for the CDR3 is TGTGCCAGCAGCGGGATGAAGGGGGGGAATGAAAAACTGTTTTTT. Translated: CASSGMKGGNEKLFF.